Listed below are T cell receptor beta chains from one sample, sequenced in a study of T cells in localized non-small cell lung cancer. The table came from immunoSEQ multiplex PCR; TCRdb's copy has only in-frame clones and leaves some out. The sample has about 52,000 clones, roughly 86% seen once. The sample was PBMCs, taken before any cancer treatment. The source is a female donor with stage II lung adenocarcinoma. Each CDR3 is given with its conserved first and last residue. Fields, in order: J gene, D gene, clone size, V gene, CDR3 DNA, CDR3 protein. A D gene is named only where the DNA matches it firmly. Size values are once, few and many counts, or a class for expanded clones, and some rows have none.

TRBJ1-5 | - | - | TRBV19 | TGTGCCAGTAGTATAGATGACAGACGTAGCAATCAGCCCCAGCATTTT | CASSIDDRRSNQPQHF
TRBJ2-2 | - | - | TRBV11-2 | TGTGCCAGCAGCTTAGTAAAGGGAACGAACACCGGGGAGCTGTTTTTT | CASSLVKGTNTGELFF
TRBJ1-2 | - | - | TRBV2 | TGTGCCAACCCCACCGAGGGTAACTATGGCTACACCTTC | CANPTEGNYGYTF
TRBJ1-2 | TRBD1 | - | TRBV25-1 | TGTGCCAGCAGTCCCTCGGGGGACAGCCAGCGAGGCTACACCTTC | CASSPSGDSQRGYTF
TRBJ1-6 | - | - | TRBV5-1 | TGCGCCAGCAGCCTACGCGTGGGGGCGGATTCACCCCTCCACTTT | CASSLRVGADSPLHF
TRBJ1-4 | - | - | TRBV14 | TGTGCCAGCAGCCCCGAATTTAGGGGAAAACTGTTTTTT | CASSPEFRGKLFF
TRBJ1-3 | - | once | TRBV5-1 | TGCGCCAGCAGCCCCTCTGGGGCAGACACCATATATTTT | CASSPSGADTIYF
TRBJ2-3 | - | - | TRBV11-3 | TGTGCCAGCAGCCCACGGACAGGAGGGGCAGATACGCAGTATTTT | CASSPRTGGADTQYF
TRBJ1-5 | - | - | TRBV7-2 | TGTGCCAGCAGCTTAGACGGGACCGGGGGTCAGCCCCAGCATTTT | CASSLDGTGGQPQHF
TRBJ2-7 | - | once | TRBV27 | TGTGCCAGCAGTTTGAACAGGGTAGGGGAGCAGTACTTC | CASSLNRVGEQYF
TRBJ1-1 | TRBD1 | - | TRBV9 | TGTGCCAGCAGCCCGACAGGGGGCGGTGAAGCTTTCTTT | CASSPTGGGEAFF
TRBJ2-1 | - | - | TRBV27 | TGTGCCAGCAGTTTATCGTCTTACACAGGGAGCTCCTACAATGAGCAGTTCTTC | CASSLSSYTGSSYNEQFF
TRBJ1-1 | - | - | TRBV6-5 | TGTGCCAGCAGTTATGGCGGGTTAGGCATGAACACTGAAGCTTTCTTT | CASSYGGLGMNTEAFF
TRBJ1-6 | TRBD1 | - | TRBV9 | TGTGCCAGCAGCGCCAGGGGGGGGGAGAGCTCCTATAATTCACCCCTCCACTTT | CASSARGGESSYNSPLHF
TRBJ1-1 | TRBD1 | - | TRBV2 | TGTGCCAGCAGGGAGGACAGGGAAACTGAAGCTTTCTTT | CASREDRETEAFF
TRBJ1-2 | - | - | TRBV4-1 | TGCGCCAGCAGCCACTTGGATCCTCACCACTATGGCTACACCTTC | CASSHLDPHHYGYTF
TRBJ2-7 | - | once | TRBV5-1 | TGCGCCAGCAGCTTGGCGACCAGAGCAGGGGAAGAGCAGTACTTC | CASSLATRAGEEQYF
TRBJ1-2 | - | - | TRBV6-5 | TGTGCCAGCAGTTACTCCTTTGGAGGCGTCTATGGCTACACCTTC | CASSYSFGGVYGYTF
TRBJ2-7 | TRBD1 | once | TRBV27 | TGTGCCGGCAAATGGGGACAGGGAAAATACGAGCAGTACTTC | CAGKWGQGKYEQYF
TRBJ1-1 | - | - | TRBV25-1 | TGTGCCAGCAGTGTGGGGCGGAGGACTGAAGCTTTCTTT | CASSVGRRTEAFF
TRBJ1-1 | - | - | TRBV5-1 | TGCGCCAGTAACTCACAAACAGGGAGGGACACTGAAGCTTTCTTT | CASNSQTGRDTEAFF
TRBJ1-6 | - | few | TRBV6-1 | TGTGCCAGCAGTGAGGGGAGGGTTCGGAATTCACCCCTCCACTTT | CASSEGRVRNSPLHF
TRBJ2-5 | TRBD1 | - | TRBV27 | TGTGCCAGCAGTCCTGGGACAGGGGGCCAGAGGGAGACCCAGTACTTC | CASSPGTGGQRETQYF
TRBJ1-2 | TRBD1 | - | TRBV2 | TGTGCCAGCAGTGCCCGGGACAGGCCCTATGGCTACACCTTC | CASSARDRPYGYTF
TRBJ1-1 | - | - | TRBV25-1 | TGTGCCAGCTGGGACAACATGAACACTGAAGCTTTCTTT | CASWDNMNTEAFF
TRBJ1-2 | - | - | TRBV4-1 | TGCGCCAGCAGCCAACAATCTAGGGGGGGACTATATGGCTACACCTTC | CASSQQSRGGLYGYTF
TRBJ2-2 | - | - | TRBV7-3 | TGTGCCAGCAGCCCCATTTTCTCAACCGGGGAGCTGTTTTTT | CASSPIFSTGELFF
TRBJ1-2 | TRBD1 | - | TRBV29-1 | TGCAGCGCGACCTGGACAGGGAATAACTATGGCTACACCTTC | CSATWTGNNYGYTF
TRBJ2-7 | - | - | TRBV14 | TGTGCCAGCAGCCAAGAGAAGGGGTACTCCTACGAGCAGTACTTC | CASSQEKGYSYEQYF
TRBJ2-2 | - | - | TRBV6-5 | TGTGCCAGCAGTTATGACGGGGCTAGGACCGGGGAGCTGTTTTTT | CASSYDGARTGELFF